Below are 18 T cell receptor beta chains sequenced from a single sample in a study of cytomegalovirus exposure and HLA in healthy donors. The PCR ran on 60 Vbeta and 13 Jbeta primers. TCRdb's table, derived via immunoSEQ multiplex PCR, lists solely in-frame clones and lacks some. The table has about 160,000 clones, over 80% seen once. The sample was PBMCs. Source of these receptors: a girl aged 5-17 years in good health and CMV-seropositive.

The chain employs TRBV7-3 and TRBJ2-1; 7 bases are a match to TRBD1. The CDR3 totals 15 residues. Germline-derived CDR1 and CDR2 are SGHTA and FQGTGA. V shed 3 bases and J 3 bases; nucleotides not matched to a gene: 5. CDR3 amino acids: CASSLDRQLYNEQFF. In DNA form, the CDR3 reads TGTGCCAGCAGCTTGGACAGGCAACTCTACAATGAGCAGTTCTTC.

The chain has TRBV18 and TRBJ1-1, with D possibly TRBD1 on 5 matching bases. Germline loops: CDR1 KGHSH, CDR2 LQKENI. V was trimmed by 2 bases and J by 2 bases, leaving 9 bases between them. CDR3 size: 14 residues. The CDR3 nucleotides read TGTGCCAGCTCACCAACCACAGGTAACACTGAAGCTTTCTTT. Its protein product is CASSPTTGNTEAFF. The full variable domain, completed using reference TRBV18 and TRBJ1-1, is NAGVMQNPRHLVRRRGQEARLRCSPMKGHSHVYWYRQLPEEGLKFMVYLQKENIIDESGMPKERFSAEFPKEGPSILRIQQVVRGDSAAYFCASSPTTGNTEAFFGQGTRLTVV.

This clone was recorded a few times. J is TRBJ2-1 and V is TRBV4-1, with 9 positions matching TRBD2. J was trimmed by 6 bases and V by 0 bases; bases with no gene match: 9. The V gene's germline CDR1 is MGHRA and CDR2 YSYEKL. The CDR3 length is 17 residues. The DNA of the CDR3 is TGCGCCAGCAGCCAAGACATGGCTAGCGGGACCACCAATGAGCAGTTCTTC. Amino acids: CASSQDMASGTTNEQFF.

J is TRBJ1-2 and V is TRBV14; 9 positions match TRBD1. The CDR3 runs to 16 residues. Per the germline V gene, CDR1 is SGHDN and CDR2 is FVKESK. V trimming: 1 base; J trimming: 6 bases; junction bases outside the gene matches: 9. The CDR3 region is CASSQGFSGQGNGYTF. CDR3 sequence (DNA): TGTGCCAGCAGCCAAGGTTTTTCGGGACAGGGCAATGGCTACACCTTC. The full variable domain, with the rest looked up from reference TRBV14 and TRBJ1-2, is EAGVTQFPSHSVIEKGQTVTLRCDPISGHDNLYWYRRVMGKEIKFLLHFVKESKQDESGMPNNRFLAERTGGTYSTLKVQPAELEDSGVYFCASSQGFSGQGNGYTFGSGTRLTVV.

The rearrangement uses TRBV5-6 and TRBJ2-6; 8 bases are shared with TRBD1. The CDR3 spans 19 residues. V was pared by 1 base and J by 2 bases, with 11 bases of the junction left unmatched. Germline V gene data show CDR1 as SGHDT and CDR2 as YYEEEE. In nucleotides, the CDR3 is TGTGCCAGCAGCTTGTTTTGGGCAGGGGGCGCGGCTGGGGCCAACGTCCTGACTTTC. Protein sequence: CASSLFWAGGAAGANVLTF.

The gene calls are TRBV4-1 and TRBJ2-7; 11 bases line up with TRBD1. The CDR3 length is 16 residues. CDR1 MGHRA and CDR2 YSYEKL come from the germline V gene. Trimming took 1 base from V and 3 from J; bases not matched to a gene: 5. CDR3 bases: TGCGCCAGCAGCCAAGCAGGACAGGGGGCTGTCTACGAGCAGTACTTC. It translates to CASSQAGQGAVYEQYF.

V and J are TRBV2 and TRBJ2-5; D perhaps matches TRBD2 (6 bases). The ends were cut back, 6 bases at V and 6 bases at J, with 11 bases in the middle. CDR1 SNHLY and CDR2 FYNNEI come from the germline V gene. The CDR3 totals 12 residues. CDR3 sequence reads: CASRGEEKTQYF. CDR3 nucleotides: TGTGCCAGCAGAGGGGAGGAAAAGACCCAGTACTTC.

Here the CDR3 reads CASSQTTVQGRFNQPQHF. The DNA for the CDR3 is TGCGCCAGCAGCCAGACAACGGTACAGGGGCGCTTCAATCAGCCCCAGCATTTT. J is TRBJ1-5 and V is TRBV4-1; 7 positions agree with TRBD1. This CDR3 region has 18 residues. With 3 bases clipped from V and 3 bases from J, the junction kept 14 bases outside the gene matches. In germline, CDR1 is MGHRA, CDR2 YSYEKL.

The chain combines TRBV10-3 with TRBJ2-7; 7 positions match TRBD2. This CDR3 is built from 15 residues. From germline, CDR1 is ENHRY and CDR2 SYGVKD. CDR3 amino acids: CVSSTGLAANYEQYF. DNA for the CDR3: TGTGTCTCCTCGACGGGCCTAGCGGCAAATTACGAGCAGTACTTC.

The V gene is TRBV5-1, the J gene TRBJ2-1; 10 bases are a match to TRBD2. The CDR3 has 15 amino acids. V shed 0 bases and J 6 bases; nucleotides not matched to a gene: 3. Germline CDR1 reads SGHRS; CDR2 reads YFSETQ. The CDR3 region is CASSLVLAGANEQFF. For the CDR3, the DNA is TGCGCCAGCAGCTTGGTGCTAGCGGGAGCCAATGAGCAGTTCTTC.

Comments on this clone: Other DNA sequences in this sample translate to the same CDR3. V and J are TRBV5-4 and TRBJ2-3, with 8 positions matching TRBD2. Germline assignment: CDR1 SGHNT and CDR2 YYREEE (reference sequence). The length of the CDR3 is 14 residues. Trimming removed 4 bases from V and 2 bases from J; junction bases left unmatched: 3. The CDR3 is CASSPGGNTDTQYF. The DNA for the CDR3 is TGTGCCAGCAGCCCGGGGGGGAACACAGATACGCAGTATTTT.

The chain joins TRBV10-3 to TRBJ1-5; 7 bases fit TRBD1. V lost 9 bases to trimming and J lost 0 bases; unmatched junction nucleotides: 5. Looked up from germline, CDR1 is ENHRY and CDR2 is SYGVKD. CDR3 length: 14 residues. Written as DNA, the CDR3 is TGTGCCATTGGGACAGTTGATAGCAATCAGCCCCAGCATTTT. Residues: CAIGTVDSNQPQHF.

In the case of this clone: Mismatch with germline at one junction end may stem from a read error. This chain links TRBV5-4 with TRBJ2-7, with TRBD2 identical over 11 bases. This CDR3 spans 14 amino acids. In germline, CDR1 is SGHNT, CDR2 YYREEE (reference sequence). The CDR3 sequence is CAGSFGTSGYEQYF. DNA for the CDR3: TGTGCCGGCAGCTTCGGGACTAGCGGATACGAGCAGTACTTC.

This chain links TRBV5-4 with TRBJ2-7; 11 positions match TRBD2. Looked up from germline, CDR1 is SGHNT and CDR2 is YYREEE (reference sequence). V was clipped by 3 bases and J by 5 bases; unmatched bases: 7. The CDR3 consists of 15 residues. The CDR3 is CASSSRTSGLDEQYF. CDR3 bases: TGTGCCAGCAGCTCCCGGACTAGCGGGCTCGACGAGCAGTACTTC.

The rearrangement uses TRBV7-9 and TRBJ1-2; 7 bases line up with TRBD1. In germline, CDR1 is SEHNR, CDR2 FQNEAQ (reference sequence). The CDR3 covers 14 residues. V trimming: 5 bases; J trimming: 4 bases; junction bases outside the gene matches: 7. Here the CDR3 reads CASSPRQGVYGYTF. The CDR3 nucleotides read TGTGCCAGCAGCCCAAGACAGGGTGTCTATGGCTACACCTTC.

This chain connects TRBV15 to TRBJ2-1, with TRBD1 matching over 10 bases. V gave up 0 bases and J gave up 8 bases; unmatched junction bases: 13. Germline CDR1 LNHNV, CDR2 YYDKDF (reference sequence). The CDR3 sequence is 18 residues long. The CDR3 reads CATSRDNPFGQGGDEQFF. In DNA, the CDR3 is TGTGCCACCAGCAGAGATAATCCCTTTGGACAGGGGGGGGATGAGCAGTTCTTC.

The chain recombines TRBV6-6 with TRBJ1-1; D may be TRBD1 (5 bases). The CDR3 runs 15 residues. The germline V gene has CDR1 MNHNY and CDR2 SVGAGI (reference sequence). The V and J ends lost 2 bases and 1 base respectively, with 11 bases between them. DNA of the CDR3: TGTGCCAGCAGTTACCCCCACAGGTCGAACACTGAAGCTTTCTTT. It translates to CASSYPHRSNTEAFF.

This chain joins TRBV25-1 and TRBJ2-7; 7 positions agree with TRBD1. Germline loops: CDR1 MGHDK, CDR2 SYGVNS. This CDR3 has 14 residues. Trimming removed 1 base from V and 6 bases from J; junction bases left unmatched: 6. This CDR3 reads CASSEFVGGCEQYF. The CDR3 DNA is TGTGCCAGCAGTGAATTCGTAGGGGGCTGCGAGCAGTACTTC.